This T cell receptor (beta chain) was profiled in a study of neurological immune-mediated disorders (dated 2019 in TCRdb). Looking at the study overall: Of the roughly 34 multiple sclerosis patients, about 31 had relapsing-remitting MS and 3 had secondary progressive MS. Peripheral blood TCR-beta repertoires from patients with HTLV-I-associated myelopathy (HAM/TSP), patients with multiple sclerosis, and healthy controls were compared in the study using UMI-based sequencing. Alongside PBMC samples, the set of 106 TCR-beta libraries contained longitudinal samples, technical triplicates, and paired CD4+ and CD8+ T-cell subsets that had been sorted. The cohort comprised 65 to 75 subjects: 15 or so HAM/TSP patients, 35 or so multiple sclerosis patients and 20 healthy controls.

cDNA was synthesized by template-switch 5'RACE using a primer with a 10-nucleotide random unique molecular identifier that tagged each TCR transcript. Every sequencing run covered 15-18 subjects and yielded more than 160 million TCR-beta sequences. Total RNA was extracted with the RNeasy kit. The KAPA Real-time Library Amplification kit was used to amplify TCR-beta VDJ regions with primers for the TCR constant region and the 5'RACE anchor. A first PCR added sample indexes and Illumina adaptors, and a second PCR then raised library yield. After purification with Ampure beads, the TCR product of roughly 650 bp was size-selected on a 2% E-gel SizeSelection system. Library quality was checked on a Bioanalyzer, concentration was measured with Qubit, and libraries were quantified with the Kapa Library Quantification kit before pooling. Libraries were sequenced paired-end 2 x 150 bp on an Illumina HiSeq 2500. To increase sequence diversity, about 25-31% phiX was spiked into each library pool. The source study handled its data this way. Quality-filtered reads were processed with the UMI-based MiGEC pipeline, which removed over 85% of raw TCR sequences during error correction. IMGT germline references were used for alignment of VDJ genes, and clonotypes were defined by a unique CDR3 amino acid sequence together with V-J genes. Clonal expansion, Shannon diversity and CDR3 relatedness were evaluated with VDJtools (CalcPairwiseDistances, ClusterSamples), while phylogenetic trees were built in CLCbio workbench. Clones with at least 8 unique UMIs were defined as expanded, with this threshold being based on coefficient-of-variation modelling across technical triplicates. TCRdb ran its own pipeline on the public reads, namely fastp trimming at Q25 and MiXCR clone calling, and kept in-frame beta chains. CDR3 protein sequences are deduplicated, and each keeps its most common genes and DNA. None of the V and J calls come from the authors' own analysis; TCRdb made them. Here the sample has 50,000 to 65,000 distinct CDR3 sequences; around 3.6% occur a single time. The ten largest make up around 1.5% of the sample.

General findings and caveats noted by the study authors: The MS cluster showed no association with clinical or MRI features, and the authors stated that larger cohorts are needed. TCR clonal expansion was highest in HAM/TSP patients and lowest in MS patients, with MS patients falling below even healthy controls. Expanded clones from different subjects shared no identical CDR3 amino acid sequences, which suggests that TCR-beta repertoires were private in all groups. In a phylogenetic analysis, the repertoires of 18 out of 34 MS patients fell into a single cluster of related CDR3 sequences, pointing to a possible signature at the repertoire level.

Based on the germline V gene, the CDR1 and CDR2 sequences are SGHDT and YYEEEE. The CDR3, cysteine through phenylalanine, is 13 amino acids long. Only CDR3 DNA is held: 39 bases, read in frame from base 1. This clonotype was seen repeatedly, ten times or more. It has no known antigen specificity. The junction departs from the called germline gene at one end, perhaps through a read error. Libraries from unsorted PBMCs were made from 2 million PBMCs kept in RNAlater at -80 degrees C until RNA extraction. Multiple sclerosis patients were enrolled in a US clinical protocol under which disease progression was evaluated by magnetic resonance imaging. Peripheral blood was subjected to Ficoll-Hypaque density gradient centrifugation to isolate PBMCs, which were then cryopreserved in liquid nitrogen.

The chain couples TRBV5-6 to TRBJ2-1, and TRBD1 matches 7 of the central bases. Input material: PBMCs. The clonotype originates from a man aged 25-40 years with multiple sclerosis. The DNA sequence follows: TGTGCCAGCGCCCCGTCCGTCGCAGGGGGTTTCCTCTTC. Its product reads: CASAPSVAGGFLF. Full variable domain (CDR3 extended with the reference TRBV5-6 and TRBJ2-1 proteins): DAGVTQSPTHLIKTRGQQVTLRCSPKSGHDTVSWYQQALGQGPQFIFQYYEEEERQRGNFPDRFSGHQFPNYSSELNVNALLLGDSALYLCASAPSVAGGFLFGPGTRLTVL.